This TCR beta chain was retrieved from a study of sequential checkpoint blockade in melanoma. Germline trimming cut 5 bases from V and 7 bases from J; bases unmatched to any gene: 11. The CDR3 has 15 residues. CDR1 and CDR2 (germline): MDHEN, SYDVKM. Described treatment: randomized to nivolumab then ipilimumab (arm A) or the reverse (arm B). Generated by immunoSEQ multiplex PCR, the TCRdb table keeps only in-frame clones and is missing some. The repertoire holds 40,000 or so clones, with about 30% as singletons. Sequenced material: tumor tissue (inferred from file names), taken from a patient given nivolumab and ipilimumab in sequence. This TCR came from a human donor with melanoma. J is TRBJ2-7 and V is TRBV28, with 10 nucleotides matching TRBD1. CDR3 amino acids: CASSVQTGGPREQYF. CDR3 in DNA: TGTGCCAGCAGTGTCCAGACAGGGGGCCCACGGGAGCAGTACTTC.